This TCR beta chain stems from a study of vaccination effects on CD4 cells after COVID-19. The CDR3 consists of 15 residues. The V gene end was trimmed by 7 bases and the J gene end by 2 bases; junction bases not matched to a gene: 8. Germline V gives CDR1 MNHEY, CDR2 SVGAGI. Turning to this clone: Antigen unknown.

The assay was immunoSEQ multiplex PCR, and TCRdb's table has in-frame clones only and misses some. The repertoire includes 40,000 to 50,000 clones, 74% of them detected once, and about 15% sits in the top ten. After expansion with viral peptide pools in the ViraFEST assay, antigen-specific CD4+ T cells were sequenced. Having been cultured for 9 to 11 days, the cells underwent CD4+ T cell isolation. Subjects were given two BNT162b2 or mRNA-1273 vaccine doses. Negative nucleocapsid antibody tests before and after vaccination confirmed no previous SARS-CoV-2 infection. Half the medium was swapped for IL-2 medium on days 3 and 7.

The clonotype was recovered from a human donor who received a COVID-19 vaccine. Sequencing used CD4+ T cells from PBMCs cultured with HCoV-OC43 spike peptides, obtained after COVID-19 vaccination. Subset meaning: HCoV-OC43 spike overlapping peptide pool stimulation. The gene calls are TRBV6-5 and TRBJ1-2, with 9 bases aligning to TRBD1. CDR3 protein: CASKPGTGTNYGYTF. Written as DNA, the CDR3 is TGTGCCAGCAAGCCTGGGACAGGGACAAACTATGGCTACACCTTC.